Below, one TCR beta chain is given with its context. Its antigen remains undetermined. Per-nucleotide qualities are absent, and no much larger clonotype sits a single base away. This entry belongs to a study of CD8 T cells in Susac syndrome (dated by TCRdb to about 2019). As for the study more broadly: Of the Susac syndrome patients who were sequenced, roughly six had clinically active disease and eight were in clinical remission. At blood withdrawal, Susac syndrome patients were therapy-naive, treated with corticosteroids (with IVIg additionally given to some), or treated with IVIg alone. The study used repertoire sequencing to test whether antigen drove CD8+ T cell activation and differentiation in Susac syndrome. CD8+ T cell repertoire clonality was compared between more than ten healthy donors, approximately 14 Susac syndrome patients and roughly 15 multiple sclerosis patients. Here is what the overall study found, with its caveats: Sixteen and five Susac-specific public clones were found in the total CD8+ and CD8+ TEMRA repertoires, respectively. The number of individuals in the TCR sequencing and HLA analysis was recognized as being relatively small. CD8+ repertoires in Susac syndrome showed clonal expansion, which was highest in CD8+ TEMRA cells and was greater in clinically active patients than in remitting patients.

Peripheral blood CD8+ and CD4+ T cells from healthy donors, Susac syndrome patients and multiple sclerosis patients were profiled using high-throughput TCR beta sequencing. Recently defined diagnostic criteria for definite or probable disease were met by the Susac syndrome patients. Bulk CD8+ and CD4+ T cells were purified magnetically by negative isolation, whereas CD8+ TEMRA cells were enriched by FACS. Blood was collected in EDTA tubes and processed within 24 hours, with PBMCs isolated through density gradient centrifugation. PBMCs destined for TCR sequencing were cryopreserved in liquid nitrogen and later thawed in a 37 °C water bath. The sorted or isolated CD4+, CD8+ and CD8+ TEMRA cells reached a purity of at least 90%. Reading from cysteine to phenylalanine, the CDR3 counts 15 amino acids. Just the 45-base CDR3 DNA is kept, in frame starting at base 1. V sheds 2 bases and J sheds 2 bases, leaving 13 bases between their ends. CDR1 is given as MNHEY and CDR2 as SVGEGT, both from the germline V gene.

RNA was extracted with the RNeasy kit and roughly 0.5 to 1 ug was reverse transcribed using random hexamers. The immunoSEQ multiplex PCR assay, which covers 54 Vbeta and 13 Jbeta segments, was used to amplify TCR beta CDR3 regions. PCR amplification bias was corrected by using a synthetic template baseline for primer optimization and computational correction. In the original analysis: Only productive sequences were kept, with reads annotated to V, D and J genes according to IMGT and analyzed in immunoSEQ Analyzer. Clonality was computed as one minus Shannon entropy normalized by log2 of the number of productive unique sequences. For each patient and control, public and private clones were evaluated among the 100 most prevalent clones. Clones were defined as Susac-specific if absent from the healthy and MS cohorts, from around 1,000 published viral clones and from other ImmuneACCESS disease sequences. The raw public reads went through TCRdb reprocessing: fastp at Q25, MiXCR clone calling, in-frame beta chains kept. CDR3 protein sequences are deduplicated, and each keeps its most common genes and DNA. In this record, the V and J calls reflect TCRdb's handling and not the investigators' own analysis. The sample table records around 23,000 distinct CDR3 sequences; around 93% of these occur just once. Roughly 0.62% of the sample is taken by the ten largest.

This receptor was taken from a human donor with Susac syndrome. Recombination linked TRBV6-2 or TRBV6-3 to TRBJ2-7, with the D gene not clear enough to name. The sample comprised CD8+ T cells from PBMCs. CDR3 reads: CASSYPGLLAYEQYF. The nucleotide sequence reads TGTGCCAGCAGTTACCCGGGTCTCTTGGCCTACGAGCAGTACTTC.